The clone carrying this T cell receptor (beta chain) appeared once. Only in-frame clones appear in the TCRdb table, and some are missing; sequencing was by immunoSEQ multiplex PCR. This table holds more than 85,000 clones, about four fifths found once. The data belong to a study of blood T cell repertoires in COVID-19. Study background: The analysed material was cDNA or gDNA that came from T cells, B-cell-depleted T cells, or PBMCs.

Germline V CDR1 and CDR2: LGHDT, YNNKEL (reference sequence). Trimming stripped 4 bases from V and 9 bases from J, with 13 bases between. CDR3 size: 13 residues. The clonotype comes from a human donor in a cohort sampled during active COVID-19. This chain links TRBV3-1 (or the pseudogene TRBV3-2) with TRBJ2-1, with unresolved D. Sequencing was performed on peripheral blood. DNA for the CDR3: TGTGCCAGCAGCCCCCGGCCGACGGGTGAGCAGTTCTTC. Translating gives CASSPRPTGEQFF.